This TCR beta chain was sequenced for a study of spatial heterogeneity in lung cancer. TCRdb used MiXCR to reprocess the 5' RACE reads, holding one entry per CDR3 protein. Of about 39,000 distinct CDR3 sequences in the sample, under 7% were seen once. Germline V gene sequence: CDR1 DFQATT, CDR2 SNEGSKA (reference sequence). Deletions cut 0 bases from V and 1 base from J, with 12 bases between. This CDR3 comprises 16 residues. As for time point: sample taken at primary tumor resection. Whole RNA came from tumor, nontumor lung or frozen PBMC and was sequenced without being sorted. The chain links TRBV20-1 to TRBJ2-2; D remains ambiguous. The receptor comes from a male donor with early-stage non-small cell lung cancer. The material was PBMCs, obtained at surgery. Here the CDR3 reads CSARDALKRNTGELFF. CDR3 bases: TGCAGTGCTAGAGACGCCTTGAAACGGAACACCGGGGAGCTGTTTTTT.